Listed here are 8 T cell receptor beta chains from one sample, sequenced in a study of T cells in Graves' hyperthyroidism and ophthalmopathy. TCR beta CDR3 region amplification was performed from RNA transcripts. First-round RT-PCR with HTBI primers amplified the TCR CDR3 region. TCRdb re-derived calls from the multiplex PCR reads in MiXCR, one entry per CDR3 protein. The data hold about 360,000 distinct CDR3 sequences, with over 15% observed a single time. Material for sequencing was blood. The receptors derive from a woman under 30 with Graves' hyperthyroidism.

This clonotype was counted at least ten times. V usage is TRBV7-3 and J usage is TRBJ1-5; D is unresolved. Germline V gene sequence: CDR1 SGHTA, CDR2 FQGTGA. The germline V and J ends were trimmed by 0 bases and 3 bases, with 3 bases remaining between them. The CDR3 loop spans 13 amino acids. CDR3 DNA sequence: TGTGCCAGCAGCTTAACGATCAATCAGCCCCAGCATTTT. Protein product: CASSLTINQPQHF.

There are many counts of this clonotype. This chain uses TRBV10-2 with TRBJ1-1; TRBD1 aligns across 8 bases. The CDR3 runs to 16 residues. V shed 0 bases, J shed 5 bases, and the junction held 8 bases outside the gene matches. The germline CDR1 and CDR2 sequences are WSHSY and SAAADI. DNA for the CDR3: TGCGCCAGCAGTGAGTCGTGGCAGGGGGCTAAGACTGAAGCTTTCTTT. Amino acids: CASSESWQGAKTEAFF.

This clonotype came up many times. V gene TRBV15 combines with J gene TRBJ2-7; perhaps D is TRBD1 or TRBD2 (5 bases each). Germline CDR1 and CDR2: LNHNV and YYDKDF (reference sequence). The CDR3 is 14 amino acids. V was shortened by 3 bases and J by 6 bases, with 15 bases between the two germline ends. The CDR3 here is CATSSGTDLGEQYF. The CDR3 DNA reads TGTGCCACCAGCAGTGGGACCGATCTCGGCGAGCAGTACTTC.

This clonotype has ten or more counts. The V and J genes are TRBV6-4 and TRBJ2-2, with TRBD2 matching over 7 bases. This CDR3 is built from 15 residues. Germline V gives CDR1 MRHNA, CDR2 SNTAGT. Germline trimming cut 3 bases from V and 1 base from J; bases unmatched to any gene: 2. Written as DNA, the CDR3 is TGTGCCAGCAGTGAAGGCGGGGGGAACACCGGGGAGCTGTTTTTT. Residues: CASSEGGGNTGELFF.

V and J are TRBV4-1 and TRBJ1-1, with 7 bases identical to TRBD1. Germline trimming cut 4 bases from V and 6 bases from J; bases unmatched to any gene: 5. Germline V gene data show CDR1 as MGHRA and CDR2 as YSYEKL. The CDR3 consists of 13 residues. CDR3: CASSPSDRAEAFF. CDR3 DNA sequence: TGCGCCAGCAGCCCAAGTGACAGGGCTGAAGCTTTCTTT.

This clonotype was recorded a few times. This rearrangement joins TRBV11-1 to TRBJ2-3; 7 nucleotides match TRBD1. CDR1 is SGHAT and CDR2 is FQDESV in the germline V gene (reference sequence). The CDR3 is 16 amino acids. Trimming cost V 4 bases and J 2 bases; bases outside gene matches: 9. CDR3 region: CASSSIRGISTDTQYF. The DNA of the CDR3 is TGTGCCAGCAGCTCTATCAGGGGGATATCCACAGATACGCAGTATTTT.

The V and J genes are TRBV27 and TRBJ2-7; 9 bases are a match to TRBD2. Trimming took 7 bases from V and 4 from J; bases not matched to a gene: 8. The CDR3 consists of 14 residues. Per germline, CDR1 MNHEY and CDR2 SMNVEV (reference sequence). DNA of the CDR3: TGTGCCAGCACCCTATCGGCGGGGGGGTACGAGCAGTACTTC. It yields the protein CASTLSAGGYEQYF.

This clonotype came up many times. The chain employs TRBV11-2 and TRBJ2-5; D is undetermined. This CDR3 comprises 14 residues. Deletions cut 4 bases from V and 8 bases from J, with 17 bases between. The V gene's germline CDR1 is SGHAT and CDR2 FQNNGV. The CDR3 region has the DNA TGTGCCAGCAGCTCCCTCAAGAGTGCAAGAACCCAGTACTTC. This sequence encodes CASSSLKSARTQYF.